These T cell receptor beta chains were read from a single sample in a study of T cell repertoires and HLA-DP antigens. Libraries were prepared by immunoSEQ multiplex PCR; TCRdb keeps only in-frame clonotypes and omits some of them. The sample lists fewer than 95,000 clones, roughly 86% occurring once. These TCRs are of unknown antigen specificity. The material sequenced was CD4+ T cells from PBMCs. The source is a man aged 45-65 years in good health and CMV-seronegative. The CDR3 runs from the conserved cysteine through the conserved F or W. A D gene is named only where the DNA matches it firmly. Clone size is shown for a subset of rows, as once, few, many or a class of expanded clone.

CDR3,DNA,size,D,J,V
CASGEPTYNEQFF,TGCGCCAGCGGAGAGCCTACCTACAATGAGCAGTTCTTC,-,-,TRBJ2-1,TRBV10-1
CASSSPGRVPYEQYF,TGTGCCAGCAGTTCCCCGGGCAGGGTCCCCTACGAGCAGTACTTC,-,-,TRBJ2-7,TRBV28
CASSAGGTSTQYF,TGTGCCAGCAGTGCCGGCGGGACATCTACGCAGTATTTT,-,-,TRBJ2-3,TRBV2
CATSGNRGSLNTIYF,TGTGCCACCAGCGGAAACAGGGGTTCCTTAAACACCATATATTTT,-,TRBD1,TRBJ1-3,TRBV15
CAIEGTSNEQFF,TGTGCCATCGAAGGGACTAGCAATGAGCAGTTCTTC,-,TRBD2,TRBJ2-1,TRBV10-3
CASSEPTGRNRFF,TGTGCCAGCAGTGAACCTACCGGGAGGAACAGGTTCTTC,-,TRBD2,TRBJ2-1,TRBV6-5
CASTSGQNYGYTF,TGTGCCAGCACCTCGGGACAGAACTATGGCTACACCTTC,-,TRBD1,TRBJ1-2,TRBV28
CASSLGYFYGYTF,TGTGCCAGCAGCTTAGGTTACTTCTATGGCTACACCTTC,-,-,TRBJ1-2,TRBV7-2
CASSYDGTDTQYF,TGTGCCAGCAGTTACGACGGCACAGATACGCAGTATTTT,-,-,TRBJ2-3,TRBV6-6
CSARTGDEQFF,TGCAGTGCTCGGACAGGAGATGAGCAGTTCTTC,-,TRBD1,TRBJ2-1,TRBV20-1
CASGLTGRLETQYF,TGTGCTAGTGGTTTGACAGGGCGGCTTGAGACCCAGTACTTC,-,-,TRBJ2-5,TRBV12-5
CAISESKGQGNNEQFF,TGTGCCATCAGTGAGTCGAAGGGACAGGGGAACAATGAGCAGTTCTTC,-,TRBD1,TRBJ2-1,TRBV10-3
CASRRAGDPYNEQFF,TGTGCCAGCAGACGAGCGGGAGACCCCTACAATGAGCAGTTCTTC,once,TRBD2,TRBJ2-1,TRBV11-2
CASSQTGPSDETQYF,TGTGCCAGCAGCCAGACAGGGCCTTCAGATGAGACCCAGTACTTC,-,TRBD1,TRBJ2-5,TRBV6-5
CASNGQGAYNEQFF,TGTGCCAGCAACGGACAGGGGGCCTACAATGAGCAGTTCTTC,-,TRBD1,TRBJ2-1,TRBV6-6
CASSGRVSGNYGYTF,TGTGCCAGCAGCGGCCGTGTAAGCGGGAACTATGGCTACACCTTC,-,-,TRBJ1-2,TRBV7-2
CASAPRQGQETQYF,TGTGCTAGTGCACCCCGACAGGGCCAAGAGACCCAGTACTTC,-,TRBD1,TRBJ2-5,TRBV12-5
CAIRGTGGGYGYTF,TGTGCCATCAGGGGGACAGGGGGCGGCTATGGCTACACCTTC,-,TRBD1,TRBJ1-2,TRBV10-3
CASSYFRRGTGELFF,TGTGCCAGCAGTTACTTTCGGAGGGGGACCGGGGAGCTGTTTTTT,-,-,TRBJ2-2,TRBV6-5
CASSPRTSGFYNEQFF,TGCGCCAGCAGCCCCCGGACTAGCGGGTTTTACAATGAGCAGTTCTTC,once,TRBD2,TRBJ2-1,TRBV5-1
CASSLAGTGSAEQYF,TGTGCCAGCAGTTTAGCCGGGACAGGGAGCGCCGAGCAGTACTTC,-,TRBD1,TRBJ2-7,TRBV28
CSVEMQAPSGYTF,TGCAGCGTTGAAATGCAGGCACCAAGTGGCTACACCTTC,-,-,TRBJ1-2,TRBV29-1
CASSPGTGVNEKLFF,TGTGCCAGCTCACCCGGAACAGGGGTAAATGAAAAACTGTTTTTT,-,TRBD1,TRBJ1-4,TRBV18
CASSRARVNTEAFF,TGTGCCAGCAGCCGGGCCCGCGTGAACACTGAAGCTTTCTTT,-,-,TRBJ1-1,TRBV7-2
CAWSRGQGMGGNTIYF,TGTGCCTGGAGCCGAGGGCAGGGGATGGGTGGAAACACCATATATTTT,once,-,TRBJ1-3,TRBV30
CASSLRGTSGRAGELFF,TGTGCCAGCAGCTTGAGAGGGACTAGCGGGAGGGCCGGGGAGCTGTTTTTT,once,TRBD2,TRBJ2-2,TRBV13
CASGPGQGNTGELFF,TGTGCCAGCGGCCCCGGACAGGGGAACACCGGGGAGCTGTTTTTT,-,TRBD1,TRBJ2-2,TRBV7-3
CSVDANYGYTF,TGCAGCGTAGATGCTAACTATGGCTACACCTTC,-,-,TRBJ1-2,TRBV29-1
CATSRGFIDTQYF,TGTGCCACCAGCAGGGGTTTTATAGATACGCAGTATTTT,-,-,TRBJ2-3,TRBV15
CASSAIEIKNTEAFF,TGTGCCAGTTCAGCGATCGAGATAAAGAACACTGAAGCTTTCTTT,-,-,TRBJ1-1,TRBV19
CASSYRDSPTTEAFF,TGTGCCAGCAGCTACCGGGACAGCCCCACCACTGAAGCTTTCTTT,-,TRBD1,TRBJ1-1,TRBV7-8
CASSPWGGQSPGNTIYF,TGTGCCAGCAGCCCCTGGGGGGGGCAGTCCCCTGGAAACACCATATATTTT,-,-,TRBJ1-3,TRBV13
CASSRQRGLSNQPQHF,TGTGCCAGTAGTCGCCAACGGGGTTTAAGCAATCAGCCCCAGCATTTT,-,-,TRBJ1-5,TRBV19
CASSDYQGGGSEQYF,TGTGCCAGCAGTGATTATCAGGGGGGGGGATCCGAGCAGTACTTC,-,-,TRBJ2-7,TRBV6-1
CASSLADSGEQYF,TGTGCCAGCAGCTTAGCAGACTCGGGCGAGCAGTACTTC,-,-,TRBJ2-7,TRBV7-9
CASSSWAVLGNEQFF,TGTGCCAGCAGCTCCTGGGCAGTATTAGGTAATGAGCAGTTCTTC,-,-,TRBJ2-1,TRBV7-2
CSSNPVGGTEAFF,TGCAGCTCAAATCCCGTGGGTGGCACTGAAGCTTTCTTT,-,-,TRBJ1-1,TRBV29-1
CASSLDRRRSGELFF,TGTGCCAGCAGTTTAGACAGACGGAGGTCCGGGGAGCTGTTTTTT,-,-,TRBJ2-2,TRBV28
CASSGTGTGVSYEQYF,TGTGCCAGCAGCGGTACCGGGACAGGGGTGTCCTACGAGCAGTACTTC,-,TRBD1,TRBJ2-7,TRBV7-2
CASAQTRQETQYF,TGTGCCAGCGCCCAAACGAGACAAGAGACCCAGTACTTC,few,-,TRBJ2-5,TRBV6-5
CASSPPVGRGLTGNTIYF,TGTGCCAGCTCACCACCGGTCGGCAGGGGCTTGACGGGAAACACCATATATTTT,-,-,TRBJ1-3,TRBV18